This passage covers 28 T cell receptor beta chains from one sample sequenced in a study of T cell repertoires in cytomegalovirus infection. One entry per CDR3 protein, called by TCRdb with MiXCR from the reads. This sample has about 320,000 distinct CDR3 sequences, with over 7.5% found just once. The sample consisted of PBMCs. The receptors were gathered from a human donor in good health (CMV status not recorded). Some clones in this sample may be carry-over from other donors' samples.

This clonotype was counted ten times or more. The rearrangement joins TRBV11-2 to TRBJ2-2; TRBD2 matches 7 bases. V lost 4 bases, J lost 6 bases, and 8 bases stayed unmatched. The CDR3 extends over 15 amino acids. Per germline, CDR1 SGHAT and CDR2 FQNNGV. The CDR3 sequence: CASSSGLDWPGELFF. The CDR3 bases are TGTGCCAGCAGCTCCGGACTAGATTGGCCCGGGGAGCTGTTTTTT.

This clonotype was found many times. CDR3 sequence (DNA): TGTGCCAGCAGCTCTCCTAGCGGGTATCGAGATACGCAGTATTTT. Translated: CASSSPSGYRDTQYF. The genes are TRBV7-2 and TRBJ2-3, with TRBD2 identical over 8 bases. The CDR3 extends over 15 amino acids. J lost 5 bases, V lost 4 bases, and 8 bases had no gene match. Germline lookup yields CDR1 SGHTA and CDR2 FQGNSA.

This clonotype was recorded at least ten times. The chain recombines TRBV27 with TRBJ2-3; D is ambiguous. The CDR3 has 15 residues. The V end was cut by 2 bases, the J end by 3 bases, with 12 bases between. Germline V gene data show CDR1 as MNHEY and CDR2 as SMNVEV (reference sequence). Here the CDR3 DNA reads TGTGCCAGCAGTTTACGTACTGTTGGGACAGATACGCAGTATTTT. Translation gives CASSLRTVGTDTQYF.

This clonotype was found many times. The gene calls are TRBV7-2 and TRBJ2-2; D not certain. The V and J ends lost 1 base and 8 bases respectively, with 11 bases between them. The CDR3 extends over 14 amino acids. From germline, CDR1 is SGHTA and CDR2 FQGNSA. CDR3 residues: CASSLGRVRGELFF. Written as DNA, the CDR3 is TGTGCCAGCAGCTTAGGCCGAGTGCGAGGGGAGCTGTTTTTT.

This chain joins TRBV29-1 and TRBJ2-5; 7 positions agree with TRBD2. Germline CDR1 is SQVTM and CDR2 is ANQGSEA. This CDR3 has 12 amino acids. After removal of 8 bases from V and 4 bases from J, the junction contained 7 bases not matched to a gene. This chain's CDR3 is CSSARGGETQYF. The CDR3 DNA reads as TGCAGCTCGGCCCGCGGGGGAGAGACCCAGTACTTC.

This clonotype was found a few times. This chain connects TRBV5-4 to TRBJ1-4; unclear D gene. CDR1 and CDR2 from the germline V gene are SGHNT and YYREEE (reference sequence). V was pared by 1 base and J by 5 bases, with 12 bases between. The CDR3 is made up of 15 amino acids. The chain's CDR3 is CASSLSAVGNEKLFF. DNA of the CDR3: TGTGCCAGCAGCTTGTCGGCCGTGGGGAATGAAAAACTGTTTTTT. The variable domain in full, completed from reference TRBV5-4 and TRBJ1-4, reads ETGVTQSPTHLIKTRGQQVTLRCSSQSGHNTVSWYQQALGQGPQFIFQYYREEENGRGNFPPRFSGLQFPNYSSELNVNALELDDSALYLCASSLSAVGNEKLFFGSGTQLSVL.

Many counts were recorded for this clonotype. The CDR3 loop is CASSLDTAIYEQYF. The CDR3, as DNA: TGTGCCAGCAGCTTAGACACAGCGATCTACGAGCAGTACTTC. The rearrangement uses TRBV11-2 and TRBJ2-7; no clear D gene. Trimming stripped 0 bases from V and 3 bases from J, with 9 bases between. From germline, CDR1 is SGHAT and CDR2 FQNNGV. This CDR3 contains 14 residues.

The sample holds a few counts of this clonotype. A junction boundary mismatches the germline segment, possibly from a read error. CDR3: CASTLAGHNEQFF. CDR3 bases: TGTGCCAGCACCTTAGCGGGGCACAATGAGCAGTTCTTC. This sequence joins TRBV7-6 and TRBJ2-1; the match to TRBD2 covers 8 bases. The germline gives CDR1 SGHVS, CDR2 FNYEAQ. This CDR3 has 13 residues.

This clonotype was counted many times. The rearrangement links TRBV20-1 to TRBJ2-5; D is unclear. In germline, CDR1 is DFQATT, CDR2 SNEGSKA (reference sequence). The CDR3 consists of 11 residues. Trimming pared 1 base from V and 4 bases from J, leaving 4 bases between. This CDR3 reads CSARAVETQYF. Here the CDR3 DNA reads TGCAGTGCTAGAGCGGTAGAGACCCAGTACTTC.

This clonotype was seen repeatedly, ten times or more. The CDR3 DNA reads as TGTGCCAGCAGCCAACGGAGCGGGTCCCCCGTTGGGGAGCAGTACTTC. It encodes CASSQRSGSPVGEQYF. This chain connects TRBV4-2 to TRBJ2-7; D perhaps matches TRBD2 (6 bases). The CDR3 sequence is 16 residues long. CDR1 and CDR2 (germline): LGHNA, YNFKEQ. Trimming left V 2 bases short and J 7 bases short, with 21 bases between.

This sequence joins TRBV28 and TRBJ2-1, with 9 bases aligning to TRBD1. Germline assignment: CDR1 MDHEN and CDR2 SYDVKM. Unmatched junction bases numbered 6, after V lost 3 bases and J lost 6 bases. The CDR3 runs to 15 residues. The CDR3 protein is CASSFGTGMGNEQFF. CDR3 DNA: TGTGCCAGCAGTTTTGGGACAGGGATGGGCAATGAGCAGTTCTTC.

Only a few counts were recorded for this clonotype. This chain uses TRBV29-1 with TRBJ2-3; D not resolved. With 5 bases removed from V and 5 bases from J, the gap between germline ends came to 5 bases. Germline-derived CDR1 and CDR2 are SQVTM and ANQGSEA. The length of the CDR3 is 10 residues. CDR3 sequence (DNA): TGCAGCGTTTTACAAGATACGCAGTATTTT. Translated: CSVLQDTQYF.

The chain combines TRBV7-9 with TRBJ2-3; weak D call: TRBD2 (6 bases). Germline V lookup: CDR1 SEHNR, CDR2 FQNEAQ (reference sequence). The CDR3 consists of 16 residues. The V end lost 4 bases, the J end lost 2 bases, and 16 bases lay between the germline ends. For the CDR3, the DNA is TGTGCCAGCAGCTCCCCCGGGACTCCAAACACAGATACGCAGTATTTT. This sequence encodes CASSSPGTPNTDTQYF.

The V call is TRBV6-6, the J call TRBJ1-2; maybe TRBD1 (6 bases). This CDR3 has 15 residues. Germline CDR1 and CDR2: MNHNY and SVGAGI (reference sequence). Trimming stripped 2 bases from V and 4 bases from J, with 14 bases between. The CDR3 coding sequence is TGTGCCAGCAGTTACGGAAAGGGGGTCGGCTATGGCTACACCTTC. Its translation: CASSYGKGVGYGYTF.

The gene calls are TRBV12-3 or TRBV12-4 and TRBJ2-2, with 11 bases that match TRBD2. This CDR3 has 16 residues. The trim removed 5 bases at V and 6 bases at J, leaving 8 bases unmatched. This CDR3 reads CASSAPLAGGPGELFF. CDR3 in DNA: TGTGCCAGCAGTGCACCCCTAGCGGGGGGACCCGGGGAGCTGTTTTTT.

This clonotype was counted at least ten times. In DNA, the CDR3 is TGCGCCAGCAGCCAACTAGTCTCCTACAATGAGCAGTTCTTC. Translation gives CASSQLVSYNEQFF. This chain connects TRBV4-3 to TRBJ2-1, with unresolved D. The CDR3 spans 14 residues. The germline gives CDR1 LGHNA, CDR2 YSLEER. V lost 2 bases, J lost 0 bases, and 5 bases lay in between.

This clonotype was recorded many times. The rearrangement links TRBV7-9 to TRBJ2-5; maybe TRBD1 (6 bases). The CDR3 runs to 14 residues. V lost 4 bases and J lost 11, with 20 bases in between. Per the germline V gene, CDR1 is SEHNR and CDR2 is FQNEAQ (reference sequence). This CDR3 reads CASSSWTASQGQYF. CDR3 sequence (DNA): TGTGCCAGCAGCTCATGGACAGCCTCGCAGGGGCAGTACTTC. The full variable domain, rest sourced from reference TRBV7-9 and TRBJ2-5, is DTGVSQNPRHKITKRGQNVTFRCDPISEHNRLYWYRQTLGQGPEFLTYFQNEAQLEKSRLLSDRFSAERPKGSFSTLEIQRTEQGDSAMYLCASSSWTASQGQYFGPGTRLLVL.

This clonotype was counted a few times. The CDR3 is CASRGLALDEQYF. The CDR3 DNA reads TGTGCCAGCAGGGGACTAGCGCTGGACGAGCAGTACTTC. The J gene is TRBJ2-7, the V gene TRBV28; TRBD2 matches at 10 bases. The junction had 4 bases not matched to a gene; V was cut back by 6 bases and J by 5 bases. The CDR3 is made up of 13 amino acids. Germline V gene lookup returns CDR1 MDHEN and CDR2 SYDVKM. Based on the CDR3 plus reference TRBV28 and TRBJ2-7, the full variable domain is DVKVTQSSRYLVKRTGEKVFLECVQDMDHENMFWYRQDPGLGLRLIYFSYDVKMKEKGDIPEGYSVSREKKERFSLILESASTNQTSMYLCASRGLALDEQYFGPGTRLTVT.

The chain couples TRBV2 to TRBJ2-3; D is unclear. V shed 8 bases and J shed 10 bases, with 16 bases lying between them. The CDR3 is made up of 12 amino acids. The germline gives CDR1 SNHLY, CDR2 FYNNEI. The CDR3 DNA follows: TGTGCCAGCTTGACCCCAGGCGCCGCGCAGTATTTT. It encodes CASLTPGAAQYF.

The V call is TRBV7-9, the J call TRBJ2-4; D ambiguous. V lost 3 bases, J lost 0 bases, and 9 bases lay in between. This CDR3 is 15 amino acids long. Germline CDR1 is SEHNR and CDR2 is FQNEAQ (reference sequence). CDR3 sequence reads: CASSFGSLAKNIQYF. The CDR3 DNA is TGTGCCAGCAGCTTCGGTTCACTAGCCAAAAACATTCAGTACTTC.

In its sample, this clonotype was seen many times. The J gene is TRBJ2-7, the V gene TRBV20-1; D gene uncertain. The CDR3 consists of 14 residues. Germline V CDR1 and CDR2: DFQATT, SNEGSKA (reference sequence). Trimming left V 4 bases short and J 0 bases short, with 13 bases between. The DNA of the CDR3 is TGCAGTGCTACCAGAGACACCAACTCCTACGAGCAGTACTTC. This codes for CSATRDTNSYEQYF.

This clonotype was counted between two and nine times. The V call is TRBV11-2, the J call TRBJ2-3, with D unclear. The CDR3 contains 14 residues. Germline lookup yields CDR1 SGHAT and CDR2 FQNNGV. The germline V and J ends were trimmed by 5 bases and 6 bases, with 15 bases remaining between them. The CDR3 sequence is CASSPQTIRDTQYF. The CDR3, as DNA: TGTGCCAGCAGCCCCCAGACAATTAGGGATACGCAGTATTTT.

This chain joins TRBV28 and TRBJ2-4; D may correspond to TRBD1 or TRBD2 (5 bases each). The V gene's germline CDR1 is MDHEN and CDR2 SYDVKM. The CDR3 consists of 16 residues. V lost 5 bases and J 6 bases, leaving 20 bases between the germline ends. The CDR3 sequence: CASSLPWGPYGNIQYF. The CDR3 DNA reads as TGTGCCAGCAGTCTGCCGTGGGGACCTTACGGAAACATTCAGTACTTC.

The V call is TRBV28, the J call TRBJ2-1, with TRBD1 matching over 7 bases. Per germline, CDR1 MDHEN and CDR2 SYDVKM. The CDR3 extends over 18 amino acids. V gave up 6 bases and J gave up 0 bases; unmatched junction bases: 14. The CDR3, as DNA: TGTGCCAGCAGCTTCCGGGACAGAGATATTTACTCCTACAATGAGCAGTTCTTC. Translating it yields CASSFRDRDIYSYNEQFF.

This clonotype was detected ten times or more. The chain combines TRBV2 with TRBJ2-4; tentative D call: TRBD2 (6 bases). Germline V gene lookup returns CDR1 SNHLY and CDR2 FYNNEI. The CDR3 totals 20 residues. Trimming cost V 0 bases and J 1 base, with 22 bases left between them. The CDR3 protein is CASSEALSGRQSSAKNIQYF. DNA for the CDR3: TGTGCCAGCAGTGAAGCGCTGAGCGGGCGGCAGAGCTCGGCCAAAAACATTCAGTACTTC.

This clonotype was found once. The chain employs TRBV11-2 and TRBJ2-1, with unresolved D. The CDR3 has 16 residues. V lost 0 bases to trimming and J lost 6 bases, with 15 bases between them. Looked up from germline, CDR1 is SGHAT and CDR2 is FQNNGV. The CDR3 spells CASSLEVSRVFNEQFF. CDR3 bases: TGTGCCAGCAGCTTAGAAGTTAGTAGGGTATTCAATGAGCAGTTCTTC. Full variable domain (rest looked up from reference TRBV11-2 and TRBJ2-1): EAGVAQSPRYKIIEKRQSVAFWCNPISGHATLYWYQQILGQGPKLLIQFQNNGVVDDSQLPKDRFSAERLKGVDSTLKIQPAKLEDSAVYLCASSLEVSRVFNEQFFGPGTRLTVL.

This clonotype was detected many times. V is TRBV20-1 and J is TRBJ1-1; unclear D gene. The germline V gene has CDR1 DFQATT and CDR2 SNEGSKA (reference sequence). Trimming stripped 0 bases from V and 0 bases from J, with 14 bases between. The CDR3 length is 16 residues. CDR3 sequence reads: CSARDRRKVMNTEAFF. CDR3 bases: TGCAGTGCTAGAGATAGGAGGAAGGTAATGAACACTGAAGCTTTCTTT.

The V gene is TRBV28, the J gene TRBJ2-6, with D perhaps TRBD1 (5 bases). This CDR3 has 14 amino acids. Germline-derived CDR1 and CDR2 are MDHEN and SYDVKM. Deletions cut 8 bases from V and 1 base from J, with 9 bases between. The CDR3 DNA is TGTGCCAGCGTATCAGGGTCTGGGGCCAACGTCCTGACTTTC. Protein sequence: CASVSGSGANVLTF.